This TCR beta chain was profiled in a study of metastatic and nonmetastatic thyroid tumors. Study at large: Repertoire comparisons spanned blood and tumor or nodule tissue from malignant and benign thyroid patients. Study-wide results and limits: TCR beta diversity was reportedly significantly higher in malignant thyroid tumors than benign nodules, in blood and tumor.

Thyroid surgery took place with no prior treatment in any patient. Per the germline V gene, CDR1 is MGHDK and CDR2 is SYGVNS. The CDR3 extends over 18 amino acids. Trimming pared 3 bases from V and 4 bases from J, leaving 19 bases between. In the original workflow: Using the CDR3 differences seen across clinicopathological groups, the authors built a distant-metastasis classifier for papillary thyroid cancer, which was meant to discriminate distant-metastatic patients. MiXCR was used by TCRdb to re-call the PCR reads. The V and J calls were determined by TCRdb, not by the authors. The sample contains tens of thousands of clones, approximately 22% of which appear only once. Comments on this clone: Antigen: not known.

Sequencing was performed on blood. The clonotype comes from a male donor with papillary thyroid cancer or a benign thyroid nodule (not recorded which). Some clones in this sample may be carry-over from other donors' samples. The V and J genes are TRBV25-1 and TRBJ2-6, with D tentatively TRBD2 (5 bases). CDR3 amino acids: CASSERVEGSLGANVLTF. The CDR3 bases are TGTGCCAGCAGTGAGAGGGTTGAGGGTTCGTTGGGGGCCAACGTCCTGACTTTC.